The 9 T cell receptor beta chains reported below all come from one sample, sequenced in a study of T cell responses to AZD1222 COVID-19 vaccine. Data came from immunoSEQ multiplex PCR; TCRdb stores just in-frame clones and leaves some out. The table shows hundreds of thousands of clones, with 90% to 95% occurring only once. The source material was peripheral blood, sampled 28 days after the second AZD1222 dose. The receptors shown here come from an adult who received the AZD1222 COVID-19 vaccine.

The V call is TRBV7-6, the J call TRBJ2-2; 10 bases match TRBD2. Germline CDR1 reads SGHVS; CDR2 reads FNYEAQ. Trimming at V came to 0 bases and at J to 3 bases, leaving 4 bases not matched to a gene. This CDR3 region has 17 residues. In nucleotides, the CDR3 is TGTGCCAGCAGCTTAGCGAGCGGGGGGGCCTACACCGGGGAGCTGTTTTTT. It encodes CASSLASGGAYTGELFF.

The V call is TRBV18, the J call TRBJ2-2; TRBD2 agrees at 9 bases. The length of the CDR3 is 16 residues. Looked up from germline, CDR1 is KGHSH and CDR2 is LQKENI. J gave up 0 bases and V 4 bases, and 3 bases lay outside the gene matches. In nucleotides, the CDR3 is TGTGCCAGCTCACGGCGGGAGGGCCCGAACACCGGGGAGCTGTTTTTT. This translates into CASSRREGPNTGELFF.

The CDR3 is CASSIDREGPYEQYF. The CDR3 DNA reads as TGTGCCAGTAGTATAGATCGTGAGGGACCCTACGAGCAGTACTTC. The gene calls are TRBV19 and TRBJ2-7; D tentatively reads TRBD1 or TRBD2 (5 bases each). Germline CDR1 LNHDA, CDR2 SQIVND (reference sequence). This CDR3 has 15 residues. The V and J ends lost 0 bases and 2 bases respectively, with 11 bases between them.

The chain joins TRBV11-1 to TRBJ1-1, with D maybe TRBD1 (5 bases). The CDR3 has 16 residues. The V gene lost 2 bases and the J gene lost 6 bases, with 19 bases spanning the gap. CDR1 SGHAT and CDR2 FQDESV come from the germline V gene (reference sequence). The CDR3 here is CASSLRRSGAVAEAFF. CDR3 sequence (DNA): TGTGCCAGCAGCTTACGACGGTCCGGGGCGGTCGCTGAAGCTTTCTTT.

J is TRBJ1-1 and V is TRBV6-6; 7 bases are shared with TRBD1. The germline CDR1 and CDR2 sequences are MNHNY and SVGAGI (reference sequence). This CDR3 contains 14 residues. V shed 8 bases and J 1 base; nucleotides not matched to a gene: 7. The CDR3 bases are TGTGCCAGCGGGAACAGGGGCGGGAACACTGAAGCTTTCTTT. Its protein is CASGNRGGNTEAFF.

This sequence joins TRBV6-5 and TRBJ2-4; D ambiguous. Germline V lookup: CDR1 MNHEY, CDR2 SVGAGI. The CDR3 length is 13 residues. With 6 bases removed from V and 3 bases from J, the gap between germline ends came to 9 bases. The CDR3 here is CASSLWVKNIQYF. The CDR3 DNA sequence: TGTGCCAGCAGCCTTTGGGTCAAAAACATTCAGTACTTC.

This clone was detected only once. This chain links TRBV9 with TRBJ1-6, with D possibly being TRBD1 (5 bases). Germline V lookup: CDR1 SGDLS, CDR2 YYNGEE. V gave up 0 bases and J gave up 7 bases, with 17 bases separating them. The length of the CDR3 is 17 residues. The CDR3 coding sequence is TGTGCCAGCAGCGTAGGTATGGACGGGGGACGGAATTCACCCCTCCACTTT. Translated: CASSVGMDGGRNSPLHF.

The chain is built from TRBV6-5 and TRBJ2-3; D might be TRBD2 (5 bases). The V gene lost 2 bases and the J gene lost 4 bases, with 7 bases spanning the gap. The CDR3 is 13 amino acids. Germline values: CDR1 MNHEY, CDR2 SVGAGI. CDR3 in amino acids: CASSYGLADTQYF. The CDR3 DNA reads as TGTGCCAGCAGTTACGGACTGGCAGATACGCAGTATTTT.

The rearrangement joins TRBV28 to TRBJ1-2; D may be TRBD1 (5 bases). Germline assignment: CDR1 MDHEN and CDR2 SYDVKM. V was trimmed by 2 bases and J by 0 bases, leaving 7 bases between them. This CDR3 has 14 residues. Here the CDR3 reads CASSLGAANYGYTF. For the CDR3, the DNA is TGTGCCAGCAGTTTAGGGGCAGCTAACTATGGCTACACCTTC.